A single sample gave rise to the 2 T cell receptor beta chains below, sequenced in a study of blood T cells in healthy people across ages. Next came a second PCR, run for roughly 6 to 11 cycles, which used a sample-barcoded 5' primer along with a J-beta primer mix. One entry per CDR3 protein, called by TCRdb with MiXCR from the 5' RACE reads. Of 2 million or so distinct CDR3 sequences listed, around 50% are singletons. Sequencing was carried out using blood. These receptors all stem from a woman aged 40 to 50 in good health.

This clonotype was detected only a few times. The V and J genes are TRBV15 and TRBJ2-7; D is possibly TRBD2 (5 bases). This CDR3 has 14 amino acids. The germline gives CDR1 LNHNV, CDR2 YYDKDF (reference sequence). The V end was cut by 5 bases, the J end by 1 base, with 12 bases between. CDR3 in amino acids: CATSGSVTSYEQYF. The CDR3 DNA sequence: TGTGCCACCAGCGGGAGCGTAACTTCCTACGAGCAGTACTTC. The full variable domain, in which reference TRBV15 and TRBJ2-7 provide the parts outside the CDR3, is DAMVIQNPRYQVTQFGKPVTLSCSQTLNHNVMYWYQQKSSQAPKLLFHYYDKDFNNEADTPDNFQSRRPNTSFCFLDIRSPGLGDTAMYLCATSGSVTSYEQYFGPGTRLTVT.

This chain joins TRBV19 and TRBJ2-1; TRBD2 aligns across 10 bases. The ends lost 1 base at V and 5 bases at J; junction bases unmatched: 8. The CDR3 has 17 amino acids. CDR1 and CDR2 from the germline V gene are LNHDA and SQIVND (reference sequence). The CDR3 DNA sequence: TGTGCCAGTAGTATAGCTTTGCTAGCGGGGGACCACAATGAGCAGTTCTTC. Amino acids: CASSIALLAGDHNEQFF.